This passage covers 26 T cell receptor beta chains from one sample sequenced in a study of T cells expressing NK-cell markers. From its re-call of the 5' RACE reads, TCRdb lists each CDR3 protein once, without DNA. The sample has 500,000 or so distinct CDR3 sequences. The sequenced sample consisted of blood T cells: a sorted CD56 or NKG2C T cell subset, CD4+ or CD8+ T cells, or bulk PBMC T cells (not recorded which). Source of these receptors: a man younger than 30 in good health.

The chain couples TRBV20-1 to TRBJ2-3; checking the TCRdb D call of TRBD1 is not possible without DNA. Germline assignment: CDR1 DFQATT and CDR2 SNEGSKA (reference sequence). The CDR3 runs to 16 residues. CDR3 residues: CSARSTSAGSTDTQYF.

The chain links TRBV5-1 to TRBJ2-1; TCRdb indicates TRBD2, and absent DNA this call remains unverified. Germline V gene data show CDR1 as SGHRS and CDR2 as YFSETQ. This CDR3 spans 18 amino acids. The CDR3 here is CASSLDFPGTSSHNEQFF. Drawing the rest from reference TRBV5-1 and TRBJ2-1, the complete variable domain is KAGVTQTPRYLIKTRGQQVTLSCSPISGHRSVSWYQQTPGQGLQFLFEYFSETQRNKGNFPGRFSGRQFSNSRSEMNVSTLELGDSALYLCASSLDFPGTSSHNEQFFGPGTRLTVL.

The chain joins TRBV10-3 to TRBJ2-3; checking the TCRdb D call of TRBD1 is not possible without DNA. This CDR3 is built from 15 residues. The germline V gene has CDR1 ENHRY and CDR2 SYGVKD. CDR3 in amino acids: CAISFGTASTDTQYF.

V gene TRBV12-3 or TRBV12-4 combines with J gene TRBJ2-1. The length of the CDR3 is 11 residues. The CDR3 sequence is CASSRVNEQFF.

The rearrangement joins TRBV20-1 to TRBJ1-5. Germline assignment: CDR1 DFQATT and CDR2 SNEGSKA (reference sequence). This CDR3 region has 14 residues. The CDR3 sequence is CSAVKQSPNQPQHF.

The chain joins TRBV4-2 to TRBJ2-7; TCRdb's D gene call, TRBD1, goes unchecked for lack of DNA. The CDR3 length is 14 residues. Germline lookup yields CDR1 LGHNA and CDR2 YNFKEQ. The CDR3 spells CASSIPGGIYEQYF.

This sequence joins TRBV7-9 and TRBJ2-1. From germline, CDR1 is SEHNR and CDR2 FQNEAQ (reference sequence). CDR3 length: 16 amino acids. CDR3 region: CASSLAGLFAYNEQFF.

J is TRBJ2-1 and V is TRBV7-9; with no DNA, the TCRdb D assignment of TRBD2 cannot be verified. The CDR3 length is 16 residues. Germline values: CDR1 SEHNR, CDR2 FQNEAQ (reference sequence). CDR3 residues: CASSPPGTSGKNEQFF.

V and J are TRBV18 and TRBJ2-2. Per the germline V gene, CDR1 is KGHSH and CDR2 is LQKENI. The CDR3 covers 16 residues. The CDR3 sequence is CASSPLTADNTGELFF.

V gene TRBV12-3 or TRBV12-4 combines with J gene TRBJ2-1; TCRdb calls TRBD2, which cannot be checked without DNA. The CDR3 length is 15 residues. CDR3 region: CASRSGLAGVFEQFF.

V is TRBV10-3 and J is TRBJ2-1; TCRdb reports TRBD1, a call that lacks DNA to check it against. The length of the CDR3 is 15 residues. Germline lookup yields CDR1 ENHRY and CDR2 SYGVKD. CDR3: CAISAGTESYNEQFF.

The CDR3: CASSLSGTGYAGELFF. J is TRBJ2-2 and V is TRBV12-3 or TRBV12-4; TCRdb designates TRBD1, a call that cannot be tested without DNA. The CDR3 length is 16 residues.

V and J are TRBV9 and TRBJ1-2; with no DNA, the TCRdb D assignment of TRBD1 cannot be verified. The CDR3 has 15 residues. Germline lookup yields CDR1 SGDLS and CDR2 YYNGEE. CDR3: CASSVGGRDSYGYTF.

The chain joins TRBV7-2 to TRBJ2-4. This CDR3 is 13 amino acids long. Germline CDR1 and CDR2: SGHTA and FQGNSA. CDR3 amino acids: CASSSSGLRIQYF.

The rearrangement links TRBV18 to TRBJ2-1; TCRdb calls TRBD2, which cannot be checked without DNA. CDR3 length: 15 amino acids. Germline V gene lookup returns CDR1 KGHSH and CDR2 LQKENI. The CDR3 region is CASSPKGPPQEIQFF.

The chain links TRBV7-8 to TRBJ2-3; with no DNA, the TCRdb D assignment of TRBD2 cannot be verified. The CDR3 length is 16 residues. The germline V gene has CDR1 SGHVS and CDR2 FQNEAQ. The CDR3: CASSLIFSGATDTQYF.

The CDR3 reads CSVDRRELTDTQYF. The chain recombines TRBV29-1 with TRBJ2-3; the TRBD1 assignment by TCRdb is unverifiable without DNA. CDR1 is SQVTM and CDR2 is ANQGSEA in the germline V gene. The CDR3 totals 14 residues.

The chain recombines TRBV20-1 with TRBJ1-3; no DNA is available, so the TRBD1 call from TCRdb remains unchecked. Per germline, CDR1 DFQATT and CDR2 SNEGSKA (reference sequence). This CDR3 comprises 13 residues. CDR3 sequence: CSAHRGQGNTIYF.

The chain combines TRBV20-1 with TRBJ2-7; TCRdb selects TRBD1, and the lack of DNA leaves this call unchecked. Germline assignment: CDR1 DFQATT and CDR2 SNEGSKA (reference sequence). The CDR3 runs 14 residues. CDR3 sequence: CSARGQGELHEQYF.

The chain couples TRBV19 to TRBJ2-1; TCRdb's D call, TRBD2, is unchecked because there is no DNA. The CDR3 consists of 15 residues. Germline V gene sequence: CDR1 LNHDA, CDR2 SQIVND (reference sequence). CDR3 loop: CASTRLAGAVNEQFF.

CDR3 protein: CASSLFSGHRVYEQYF. The chain is built from TRBV11-2 and TRBJ2-7; as DNA is missing, the TRBD1 call by TCRdb cannot be tested. Per the germline V gene, CDR1 is SGHAT and CDR2 is FQNNGV. The CDR3 loop spans 16 amino acids.

The rearrangement links TRBV29-1 to TRBJ2-5; the TCRdb call, TRBD1, lacks DNA for checking. Germline loops: CDR1 SQVTM, CDR2 ANQGSEA. The CDR3 totals 12 residues. The CDR3: CSLGQGVETQYF.

The V call is TRBV10-3, the J call TRBJ1-6; as DNA is missing, the TRBD1 call by TCRdb cannot be tested. The CDR3 runs 12 residues. CDR1 is ENHRY and CDR2 is SYGVKD in the germline V gene. The CDR3 reads CAISGTGSPLHF.

This chain links TRBV27 with TRBJ2-7; TCRdb's D gene call, TRBD2, goes unchecked for lack of DNA. The CDR3 length is 17 residues. Germline V CDR1 and CDR2: MNHEY, SMNVEV (reference sequence). The CDR3 sequence is CASSPERLAGLTYEQYF.

This chain links TRBV12-3 or TRBV12-4 with TRBJ2-5. The CDR3 covers 15 residues. The CDR3 sequence: CASSLRIPTGETQYF.

J is TRBJ2-3 and V is TRBV12-3 or TRBV12-4; the D gene TCRdb calls, TRBD1, cannot be checked with no DNA. CDR3 size: 14 residues. CDR3 protein: CASSSGGRTDTQYF.